Below are 32 T cell receptor beta chains sequenced from a single sample in a study of OX40 agonist ivuxolimab in advanced cancers. The method was immunoSEQ multiplex PCR; TCRdb's version includes in-frame clones alone and lacks a portion of them. The table has nearly 110,000 clones, approximately 90% seen once. This sample comprised CD4+ or CD8+ T cells sorted from blood, obtained in a trial of the OX40 agonist ivuxolimab. These receptors all come from an adult with an advanced solid tumor such as melanoma, head and neck, liver or kidney cancer.

In its sample, this clone was seen once. V and J are TRBV6-1 and TRBJ1-5, with D uncertain. Deletions cut 3 bases from V and 11 bases from J, with 8 bases between. Germline values: CDR1 MNHNS, CDR2 SASEGT. The CDR3 has 11 amino acids. The CDR3 region has the DNA TGTGCCAGCAGTGAGGGAAGGACCCAGCATTTT. Protein product: CASSEGRTQHF.

The V and J genes are TRBV28 and TRBJ2-3; TRBD2 aligns across 10 bases. Germline V gene sequence: CDR1 MDHEN, CDR2 SYDVKM. This CDR3 has 13 amino acids. Trimming at V came to 7 bases and at J to 4 bases, leaving 2 bases not matched to a gene. The CDR3, as DNA: TGTGCCAGCAACCTAGCGGGAGCAGATACGCAGTATTTT. Residues: CASNLAGADTQYF.

This clone was observed once. This rearrangement joins TRBV2 to TRBJ2-5; possibly TRBD1 or TRBD2 for D (7 bases each). This CDR3 region has 14 residues. Trimming left V 7 bases short and J 5 bases short, with 17 bases between. The germline gives CDR1 SNHLY, CDR2 FYNNEI. CDR3 region: CASTLARGGETQYF. The CDR3 nucleotides are TGTGCCAGCACCCTCGCCAGGGGGGGGGAGACCCAGTACTTC.

The genes are TRBV5-4 and TRBJ2-7, with D tentatively TRBD2 (6 bases). The length of the CDR3 is 14 residues. Germline CDR1 SGHNT, CDR2 YYREEE (reference sequence). Trimming left V 4 bases short and J 5 bases short, with 16 bases between. The CDR3 loop reads CASSKRGRGNEQYF. The CDR3 DNA follows: TGTGCCAGCAGCAAACGAGGGCGGGGCAACGAGCAGTACTTC.

The genes are TRBV4-1 and TRBJ1-2; TRBD1 aligns across 7 bases. Germline CDR1 and CDR2: MGHRA and YSYEKL. The length of the CDR3 is 16 residues. V lost 0 bases and J lost 3; bases outside the gene matches: 7. CDR3 nucleotide sequence: TGCGCCAGCAGCCAAGAAGGGCGGACAGGAGACTATGGCTACACCTTC. This codes for CASSQEGRTGDYGYTF.

The V call is TRBV28, the J call TRBJ1-1; the match to TRBD1 covers 9 bases. From germline, CDR1 is MDHEN and CDR2 SYDVKM. Unmatched junction bases numbered 12, after V lost 7 bases and J lost 6 bases. This CDR3 comprises 15 residues. The CDR3 region has the DNA TGTGCCAGCACCTCGGGCACAGGGGGCGAATCTGAAGCTTTCTTT. This gives the protein CASTSGTGGESEAFF. Together with reference TRBV28 and TRBJ1-1, the CDR3 gives the full variable domain: DVKVTQSSRYLVKRTGEKVFLECVQDMDHENMFWYRQDPGLGLRLIYFSYDVKMKEKGDIPEGYSVSREKKERFSLILESASTNQTSMYLCASTSGTGGESEAFFGQGTRLTVV.

The V and J genes are TRBV16 and TRBJ2-3; D uncertain. The germline V and J ends were trimmed by 3 bases and 3 bases, with 4 bases remaining between them. The CDR3 sequence is 12 residues long. CDR1 is KGHSY, CDR2 FQNENV, per germline. CDR3 sequence: CASSHQTDTQYF. CDR3 DNA: TGTGCCAGCAGCCACCAAACAGATACGCAGTATTTT.

V gene TRBV9 combines with J gene TRBJ1-3; 9 nucleotides match TRBD1. The CDR3 contains 15 residues. V was pared by 4 bases and J by 2 bases, with 4 bases of the junction left unmatched. Looked up from germline, CDR1 is SGDLS and CDR2 is YYNGEE. DNA of the CDR3: TGTGCCAGCAGCCCCGGGACAGGGACTGGAAACACCATATATTTT. Protein: CASSPGTGTGNTIYF.

This clone was picked up one time. The V and J genes are TRBV19 and TRBJ1-3; possibly TRBD1 for D (6 bases). Trimming stripped 9 bases from V and 2 bases from J, with 14 bases between. This CDR3 has 14 residues. The germline V gene has CDR1 LNHDA and CDR2 SQIVND (reference sequence). The DNA for the CDR3 is TGTGCCAGCTTGCGCCAGGGGACTGGAAACACCATATATTTT. It encodes CASLRQGTGNTIYF.

This rearrangement joins TRBV27 to TRBJ2-7, with 9 bases matching TRBD2. Trimming removed 6 bases from V and 4 bases from J; junction bases left unmatched: 7. The CDR3 consists of 14 residues. Germline CDR1 and CDR2: MNHEY and SMNVEV (reference sequence). CDR3 bases: TGTGCCAGCAGGTCGACTAGCGGAAGATACGAGCAGTACTTC. It codes for CASRSTSGRYEQYF.

The V call is TRBV7-9, the J call TRBJ1-2, with 7 bases matching TRBD1. The CDR3 has 14 residues. Per germline, CDR1 SEHNR and CDR2 FQNEAQ (reference sequence). Trimming removed 5 bases from V and 6 bases from J; junction bases left unmatched: 9. In DNA, the CDR3 is TGTGCCAGCAGCCCCAGGGGGGGGGCGCATGGCTACACCTTC. This encodes CASSPRGGAHGYTF.

Comment on this clone: The junction differs from germline at one of its ends, possibly a read error. The chain employs TRBV6-5 and TRBJ1-5; D unclear. The CDR3 covers 15 residues. Germline assignment: CDR1 MNHEY and CDR2 SVGAGI. In nucleotides, the CDR3 is TGTGCCAGCAGTTACCCACAGAGCCTCAATCAGCCCCGGCATTTT. Protein: CASSYPQSLNQPRHF.

Turning to this clone: In the same sample, other DNA sequences code for this CDR3. The chain has TRBV19 and TRBJ1-5, with D uncertain. Trimming removed 3 bases at V and 2 bases at J, with 5 bases between. This CDR3 is built from 13 residues. CDR1 LNHDA and CDR2 SQIVND come from the germline V gene (reference sequence). CDR3: CASSILGNQPQHF. The DNA of the CDR3 is TGTGCCAGTAGTATCCTGGGCAATCAGCCCCAGCATTTT.

This chain links TRBV7-9 with TRBJ2-7; 14 bases are a match to TRBD2. V shed 5 bases and J 0 bases; nucleotides not matched to a gene: 6. The germline gives CDR1 SEHNR, CDR2 FQNEAQ (reference sequence). The CDR3 extends over 17 amino acids. CDR3 loop: CASSKGLAGAYSYEQYF. Here the CDR3 DNA reads TGTGCCAGCAGCAAGGGACTAGCGGGAGCCTACTCCTACGAGCAGTACTTC.

This clone was seen a single time. The J gene is TRBJ2-3, the V gene TRBV27; maybe TRBD1 (5 bases). V was shortened by 5 bases and J by 2 bases, with 11 bases between the two germline ends. The CDR3 extends over 14 amino acids. Germline CDR1 MNHEY, CDR2 SMNVEV (reference sequence). CDR3 region: CASSTGWFTDTQYF. The CDR3 nucleotides read TGTGCCAGCAGTACAGGATGGTTCACAGATACGCAGTATTTT.

V and J are TRBV6-4 and TRBJ2-1; 14 bases align to TRBD2. This CDR3 comprises 15 residues. V lost 6 bases and J lost 8; bases outside the gene matches: 6. The V gene's germline CDR1 is MRHNA and CDR2 SNTAGT. CDR3 nucleotides: TGTGCCAGCAGCGCCGGGACTAGCGGGAGTTATGAGCAGTTCTTC. Residues: CASSAGTSGSYEQFF.

The chain employs TRBV5-1 and TRBJ1-5; D is ambiguous. Germline CDR1 SGHRS, CDR2 YFSETQ. V lost 4 bases and J 0 bases, leaving 5 bases between the germline ends. The CDR3 totals 13 residues. The DNA of the CDR3 is TGCGCCAGCAGCGAGTATAGCAATCAGCCCCAGCATTTT. Protein sequence: CASSEYSNQPQHF.

The chain joins TRBV19 to TRBJ1-5; D call uncertain. The CDR3 extends over 13 amino acids. V was pared by 1 base and J by 7 bases, with 8 bases between. The germline V gene has CDR1 LNHDA and CDR2 SQIVND (reference sequence). In DNA form, the CDR3 reads TGTGCCAGTAGTATAGCCGATGAACAGCCCCAGCATTTT. Residues: CASSIADEQPQHF.

The rearrangement joins TRBV2 to TRBJ1-3; no clear D. CDR3 length: 17 residues. Germline CDR1 SNHLY, CDR2 FYNNEI. Between the trimmed V and J ends, which lost 6 bases and 0 bases, there was a span of 18 bases. CDR3 region: CASSETAYLHSGNTIYF. CDR3 sequence (DNA): TGTGCCAGCAGCGAAACAGCCTACTTACACTCTGGAAACACCATATATTTT.

The V call is TRBV18, the J call TRBJ2-7, with 7 bases that match TRBD1. Germline lookup yields CDR1 KGHSH and CDR2 LQKENI. Trimming removed 2 bases from V and 3 bases from J; junction bases left unmatched: 7. The CDR3 spans 15 residues. The CDR3 reads CASSPGGQRLYEQYF. The DNA of the CDR3 is TGTGCCAGCTCACCAGGGGGACAGCGCCTCTACGAGCAGTACTTC.

This clone appeared a single time. The V gene is TRBV5-1, the J gene TRBJ2-7; 8 bases agree with TRBD2. This CDR3 contains 17 residues. Germline trimming cut 1 base from V and 4 bases from J; bases unmatched to any gene: 13. Per the germline V gene, CDR1 is SGHRS and CDR2 is YFSETQ. The CDR3 sequence: CASSLSFSGVGLYEQYF. DNA of the CDR3: TGCGCCAGCAGCTTGAGTTTTAGCGGGGTAGGTTTGTACGAGCAGTACTTC.

CDR3 nucleotides: TGTGCCAGCAGCCGAGAGAGTTGGCGCCTGGGAGATACGCAGTATTTT. Translated: CASSRESWRLGDTQYF. This sequence joins TRBV9 and TRBJ2-3, with no clear D. Trimming took off 4 bases at V and 5 bases at J, with 20 bases between the two ends. The CDR3 covers 16 residues. Per germline, CDR1 SGDLS and CDR2 YYNGEE.

In regard to this clone: The same CDR3 can be traced to other DNA sequences in this sample. The chain links TRBV6-6 to TRBJ2-5, with D unresolved. CDR1 is MNHNY and CDR2 is SVGAGI in the germline V gene (reference sequence). V gave up 2 bases and J gave up 0 bases, with 7 bases separating them. This CDR3 has 14 amino acids. The CDR3 loop reads CASSYGGNQETQYF. DNA for the CDR3: TGTGCCAGCAGTTACGGTGGTAACCAAGAGACCCAGTACTTC.

V and J are TRBV6-6 and TRBJ1-2; 7 positions match TRBD1. The junction had 2 bases not matched to a gene; V was cut back by 4 bases and J by 0 bases. Germline-derived CDR1 and CDR2 are MNHNY and SVGAGI (reference sequence). There are 14 residues in the CDR3. CDR3 in amino acids: CASSSGTANYGYTF. The CDR3 bases are TGTGCCAGCAGTTCTGGGACAGCTAACTATGGCTACACCTTC.

V is TRBV6-5 and J is TRBJ2-7; 8 nucleotides align to TRBD1. Germline CDR1 MNHEY, CDR2 SVGAGI. V lost 4 bases and J lost 6; bases outside the gene matches: 8. The CDR3 has 14 amino acids. The CDR3 DNA reads TGTGCCAGCAGTTTGAACCAGGGGGCGGCCGAGCAGTACTTC. This codes for CASSLNQGAAEQYF.

V usage is TRBV6-6 and J usage is TRBJ1-5; TRBD1 is a possible D gene (6 bases). The V gene lost 10 bases and the J gene lost 4 bases, with 20 bases spanning the gap. CDR1 is MNHNY, CDR2 SVGAGI, per germline (reference sequence). The CDR3 contains 15 residues. The CDR3 DNA follows: TGTGCCACACGAGGGGGTGGGTTTCCAAATCAGCCCCAGCATTTT. Translation: CATRGGGFPNQPQHF.

This rearrangement joins TRBV10-3 to TRBJ2-3, with 10 positions matching TRBD2. Germline V gene lookup returns CDR1 ENHRY and CDR2 SYGVKD. This CDR3 is 14 amino acids long. V dropped 11 bases and J dropped 4; count of bases not matched to a gene: 9. In nucleotides, the CDR3 is TGTGCCTCGGGGAGCGGGAGGGAAGCAGATACGCAGTATTTT. Amino acid sequence: CASGSGREADTQYF.

The CDR3 loop reads CASSVTGQLDYTEAFF. CDR3 DNA sequence: TGTGCCAGCAGCGTTACGGGACAGCTAGATTACACTGAAGCTTTCTTT. The chain recombines TRBV9 with TRBJ1-1; the match to TRBD1 covers 7 bases. This CDR3 region has 16 residues. V was clipped by 2 bases and J by 3 bases; unmatched bases: 10. Looked up from germline, CDR1 is SGDLS and CDR2 is YYNGEE.

V is TRBV18 and J is TRBJ2-7; TRBD2 matches at 10 bases. J was trimmed by 0 bases and V by 8 bases; bases with no gene match: 7. Germline CDR1 and CDR2: KGHSH and LQKENI. The CDR3 is made up of 15 amino acids. In nucleotides, the CDR3 is TGTGCCAGCAGCCGGGGGACTAGCGCCTCCTACGAGCAGTACTTC. It encodes CASSRGTSASYEQYF.

The CDR3 sequence is CASRAYENTEAFF. CDR3 bases: TGTGCCAGCAGAGCTTACGAGAACACTGAAGCTTTCTTT. The chain combines TRBV2 with TRBJ1-1; D not certain. With 6 bases removed from V and 1 base from J, the gap between germline ends came to 9 bases. The CDR3 is made up of 13 amino acids. Germline CDR1 and CDR2: SNHLY and FYNNEI.

The rearrangement joins TRBV7-2 to TRBJ1-5; a possible D gene is TRBD1 (5 bases). The germline V and J ends were trimmed by 5 bases and 8 bases, with 13 bases remaining between them. CDR1 SGHTA and CDR2 FQGNSA come from the germline V gene. The CDR3 runs to 13 residues. The CDR3: CASSRGRKEPQHF. In DNA, the CDR3 is TGTGCCAGCAGCCGGGGGAGGAAGGAGCCCCAGCATTTT.

The CDR3 region is CASSLGGGSYNEQFF. CDR3 nucleotides: TGTGCCAGCAGCTTAGGGGGCGGGAGCTACAATGAGCAGTTCTTC. The genes are TRBV11-1 and TRBJ2-1; 7 positions match TRBD2. The CDR3 runs 15 residues. The ends lost 1 base at V and 3 bases at J; junction bases unmatched: 3. Germline CDR1 reads SGHAT; CDR2 reads FQDESV (reference sequence).